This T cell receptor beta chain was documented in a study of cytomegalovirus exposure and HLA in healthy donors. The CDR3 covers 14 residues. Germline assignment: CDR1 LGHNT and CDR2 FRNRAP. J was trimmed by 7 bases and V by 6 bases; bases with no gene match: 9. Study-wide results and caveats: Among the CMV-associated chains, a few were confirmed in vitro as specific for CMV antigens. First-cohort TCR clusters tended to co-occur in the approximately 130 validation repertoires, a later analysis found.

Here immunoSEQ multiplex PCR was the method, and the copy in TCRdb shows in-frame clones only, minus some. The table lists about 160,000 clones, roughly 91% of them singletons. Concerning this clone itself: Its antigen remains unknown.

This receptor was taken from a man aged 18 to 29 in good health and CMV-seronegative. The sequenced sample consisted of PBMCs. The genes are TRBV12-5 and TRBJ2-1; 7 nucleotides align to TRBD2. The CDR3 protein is CASGHGTTSNEQFF. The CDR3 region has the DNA TGTGCTAGTGGCCACGGGACTACAAGTAATGAGCAGTTCTTC.